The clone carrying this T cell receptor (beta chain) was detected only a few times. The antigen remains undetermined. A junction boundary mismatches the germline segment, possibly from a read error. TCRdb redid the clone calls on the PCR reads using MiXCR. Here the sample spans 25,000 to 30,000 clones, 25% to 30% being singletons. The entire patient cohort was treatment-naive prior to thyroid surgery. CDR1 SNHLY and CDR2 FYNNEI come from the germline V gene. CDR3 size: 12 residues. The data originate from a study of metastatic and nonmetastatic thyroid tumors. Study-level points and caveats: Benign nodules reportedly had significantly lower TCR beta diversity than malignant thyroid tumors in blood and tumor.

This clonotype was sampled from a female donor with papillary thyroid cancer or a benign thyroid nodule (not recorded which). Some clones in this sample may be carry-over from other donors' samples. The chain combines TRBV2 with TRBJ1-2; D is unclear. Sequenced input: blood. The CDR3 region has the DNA TGTGACAGCAGTATAGACCCGGCAGGCTACACCTTC. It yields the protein CDSSIDPAGYTF.